The rows below give T cell receptor beta chains drawn from one sample of a study of T-cell reconstitution after alpha-beta-depleted transplantation in children. TCRdb re-called the PCR reads through MiXCR, storing one row per CDR3 protein. Of hundreds of thousands of distinct CDR3 sequences in the sample, roughly 15% were seen once. This sample comprised PBMCs from the stem cell graft donor, obtained from the stem cell graft. These receptor sequences come from a human donor who donated a stem cell graft to a child with acute myeloid leukemia. Each CDR3 is given without its conserved first and last residue.

V gene	J gene	CDR3 protein
TRBV13	TRBJ2-1	ASSLGLKQHSYNEQF
TRBV6-5	TRBJ2-7	ASSYGTSYEQY
TRBV4-2	TRBJ2-3	ASSQEGTSGWTSTDTQY
TRBV4-1	TRBJ2-3	ASSPNHGTGVRDTQY
TRBV28	TRBJ2-5	ASSFVSVRETQY
TRBV7-9	TRBJ2-1	ASSLEGLPMNEQF
TRBV27	TRBJ2-1	ASSSGGSEQF
TRBV15	TRBJ2-3	ATSRDLSPRDTQY
TRBV27	TRBJ1-6	ASTGTGRNSPLH
TRBV7-9	TRBJ2-5	ASSLASGGEETQY
TRBV5-1	TRBJ2-1	ASSLPFGGDNEQF
TRBV29-1	TRBJ1-1	SVGQGKGVTEAF
TRBV29-1	TRBJ2-2	SVHLGTANGELF
TRBV7-9	TRBJ1-6	ASSLDSTGLGSPLH
TRBV7-9	TRBJ2-7	ASSQGITGGPYEQY
TRBV28	TRBJ1-2	ASSLIGRDYGYT
TRBV5-1	TRBJ2-1	ASSLGPATYNEQF